This TCR beta chain emerged from a study of blood T cell repertoires in COVID-19. Study overall: The origin of the acute and convalescent COVID-19 samples was the United States, Italy and Spain. In each case, the material was cDNA or gDNA derived from T cells, B-cell-depleted T cells, or PBMCs.

This CDR3 has 15 residues. Deletions cut 10 bases from V and 0 bases from J, with 18 bases between. Germline values: CDR1 ENHRY, CDR2 SYGVKD. In the source study's methods: Scientists estimated how many nucleated cells there were by amplifying reference gene primers. Sequencing used immunoSEQ multiplex PCR; TCRdb keeps in-frame clones, though not all of them. V and J calls and clone size come straight from that table; D and trimming were deduced from the DNA. The data hold roughly 130,000 clones, with around 80% observed a single time. This rearrangement joins TRBV10-3 to TRBJ1-2; D remains unclear. The sequencing input was peripheral blood. This sequence was found in a man between 65 and 85 years old with acute or convalescent COVID-19. DNA of the CDR3: TGTGCCAGCCAAGATACAAGAAAGTCTAACTATGGCTACACCTTC. It translates to CASQDTRKSNYGYTF.